Listed here are 27 T cell receptor beta chains from one sample, sequenced in a study of CD8+ T cells in alopecia areata. The treatment: oral pan-JAK inhibitor, 5-10 mg twice daily. cDNA prepared by RNA extraction and subsequent reverse transcription served as the template for sequencing. Here immunoSEQ multiplex PCR was the method, and the copy in TCRdb shows in-frame clones only, minus some. The data show approximately 150,000 clones, with roughly nine tenths seen just once and 13% held by the top ten. This specimen was CD8+ T cells sorted from blood, taken at week 4, from a patient treated with tofacitinib. These receptors were collected from a human donor with alopecia areata.

This clone was picked up one time. This rearrangement joins TRBV2 to TRBJ1-1; D gene ambiguous. Germline loops: CDR1 SNHLY, CDR2 FYNNEI. This CDR3 comprises 10 residues. Deletions cut 7 bases from V and 7 bases from J, with 7 bases between. DNA for the CDR3: TGTGCCAGCAACAACTTTGAAGCTTTCTTT. Translating gives CASNNFEAFF. Based on the CDR3 plus reference TRBV2 and TRBJ1-1, the full variable domain is EPEVTQTPSHQVTQMGQEVILRCVPISNHLYFYWYRQILGQKVEFLVSFYNNEISEKSEIFDDQFSVERPDGSNFTLKIRSTKLEDSAMYFCASNNFEAFFGQGTRLTVV.

In its sample, this clone was seen once. V is TRBV29-1 and J is TRBJ2-1, with a tentative D call TRBD2 (6 bases). The V gene's germline CDR1 is SQVTM and CDR2 ANQGSEA. The CDR3 is 13 residues long. V lost 4 bases and J 0 bases, leaving 7 bases between the germline ends. The CDR3 region is CSVAGSSYNEQFF. For the CDR3, the DNA is TGCAGCGTTGCCGGGAGCTCCTACAATGAGCAGTTCTTC.

The chain uses TRBV9 and TRBJ2-3, with 8 bases aligning to TRBD2. The CDR3 loop spans 14 amino acids. Unmatched junction bases numbered 2, after V lost 0 bases and J lost 5 bases. Germline V gene lookup returns CDR1 SGDLS and CDR2 YYNGEE. The CDR3 sequence is CASSVAGGRDTQYF. The CDR3 DNA sequence: TGTGCCAGCAGCGTAGCGGGGGGGCGAGATACGCAGTATTTT.

Only a few counts were recorded for this clone. The chain combines TRBV7-3 with TRBJ2-1; 9 nucleotides agree with TRBD2. This CDR3 is 15 amino acids long. Per the germline V gene, CDR1 is SGHTA and CDR2 is FQGTGA. The junction had 2 bases not matched to a gene; V was cut back by 5 bases and J by 0 bases. CDR3 nucleotide sequence: TGTGCCAGCAGCGGTAGCGGGAGCTCCTACAATGAGCAGTTCTTC. This translates into CASSGSGSSYNEQFF.

A word on this clone: The germline gene is not matched at one end of the junction; a read error may be the cause. V is TRBV2 and J is TRBJ1-5, with D perhaps TRBD1 (5 bases). Per germline, CDR1 SNHLY and CDR2 FYNNEI. CDR3 length equals 12 residues. The CDR3 region is CASSGTSGTAVF. CDR3 bases: TGTGCCAGCAGTGGGACTTCCGGGACTGCAGTTTTT.

This chain connects TRBV10-2 to TRBJ1-1; no clear D gene. This CDR3 is 12 amino acids long. The V gene's germline CDR1 is WSHSY and CDR2 SAAADI. V was pared by 7 bases and J by 1 base, with 7 bases between. The chain's CDR3 is CASTVGNTEAFF. CDR3 coding DNA: TGCGCCAGCACGGTGGGGAACACTGAAGCTTTCTTT.

This chain uses TRBV1 with TRBJ2-6. TRBV1 is classified as a pseudogene. This CDR3 has 16 amino acids. The CDR3 nucleotides are TGCACCAGCAGCCAAGATTGCCACTCTGGGGCCAACGTCCTGACTTTC. It specifies CTSSQDCHSGANVLTF.

This rearrangement joins TRBV10-1 to TRBJ2-1, with 8 bases identical to TRBD2. J gave up 0 bases and V 8 bases, and 9 bases lay outside the gene matches. Looked up from germline, CDR1 is WNHNN and CDR2 is SYGVQD (reference sequence). This CDR3 comprises 16 residues. CDR3 DNA: TGCGCCAGCGGCCGGTGGAGCGGGAGCTCCTACAATGAGCAGTTCTTC. It encodes CASGRWSGSSYNEQFF.

The gene calls are TRBV27 and TRBJ2-1; D is perhaps TRBD1 or TRBD2 (5 bases each). The CDR3 contains 16 residues. Germline V CDR1 and CDR2: MNHEY, SMNVEV (reference sequence). Between the trimmed V and J ends, which lost 3 bases and 4 bases, there was a span of 16 bases. The CDR3 protein is CASSFRLAGLYNEQFF. The CDR3 nucleotides read TGTGCCAGCAGTTTCAGGCTAGCAGGGCTATACAATGAGCAGTTCTTC.

The rearrangement joins TRBV27 to TRBJ2-5; 7 bases match TRBD1. From germline, CDR1 is MNHEY and CDR2 SMNVEV (reference sequence). The ends lost 5 bases at V and 7 bases at J; junction bases unmatched: 7. This CDR3 has 13 residues. The CDR3: CASSTWDSSTQYF. In DNA form, the CDR3 reads TGTGCCAGCAGTACCTGGGACAGCTCGACCCAGTACTTC.

This rearrangement joins TRBV10-3 to TRBJ1-5, with D unresolved. Trimming cost V 8 bases and J 0 bases, with 8 bases left between them. Germline values: CDR1 ENHRY, CDR2 SYGVKD. This CDR3 spans 13 amino acids. The CDR3 DNA sequence: TGTGCCATCGGCCTATATAGCAATCAGCCCCAGCATTTT. Amino acids: CAIGLYSNQPQHF.

V and J are TRBV13 and TRBJ2-2; D is unclear. CDR1 is PRHDT and CDR2 is FYEKMQ in the germline V gene (reference sequence). CDR3 length equals 17 residues. Trimming pared 5 bases from V and 0 bases from J, leaving 16 bases between. The CDR3: CASSPPPQASNTGELFF. The CDR3, as DNA: TGTGCCAGCAGCCCGCCTCCCCAGGCTTCGAACACCGGGGAGCTGTTTTTT. The full variable domain, with the rest looked up from reference TRBV13 and TRBJ2-2, is AAGVIQSPRHLIKEKRETATLKCYPIPRHDTVYWYQQGPGQDPQFLISFYEKMQSDKGSIPDRFSAQQFSDYHSELNMSSLELGDSALYFCASSPPPQASNTGELFFGEGSRLTVL.

The J gene is TRBJ2-7, the V gene TRBV4-2, with D uncertain. Looked up from germline, CDR1 is LGHNA and CDR2 is YNFKEQ. The ends were cut back, 1 base at V and 12 bases at J, with 13 bases in the middle. This CDR3 contains 12 residues. Written as DNA, the CDR3 is TGTGCCAGCAGCCAAGCTTCGAACCGGCTGTACTTC. This codes for CASSQASNRLYF.

The V gene is TRBV29-1, the J gene TRBJ2-6; D possibly corresponds to TRBD1 (6 bases). Germline values: CDR1 SQVTM, CDR2 ANQGSEA. The V end was cut by 2 bases, the J end by 0 bases, with 8 bases between. The CDR3 has 15 amino acids. CDR3 sequence reads: CSVETGTSGANVLTF. The DNA of the CDR3 is TGCAGCGTTGAAACAGGGACCTCTGGGGCCAACGTCCTGACTTTC. The full variable domain, its missing parts supplied by reference TRBV29-1 and TRBJ2-6, is SAVISQKPSRDICQRGTSLTIQCQVDSQVTMMFWYRQQPGQSLTLIATANQGSEATYESGFVIDKFPISRPNLTFSTLTVSNMSPEDSSIYLCSVETGTSGANVLTFGAGSRLTVL.

The chain carries TRBV4-2 and TRBJ2-3, with D hard to call. Germline V lookup: CDR1 LGHNA, CDR2 YNFKEQ. This CDR3 spans 16 amino acids. V was pared by 0 bases and J by 0 bases, with 10 bases between. The chain's CDR3 is CASSQEVADSTDTQYF. The CDR3 DNA reads as TGTGCCAGCAGCCAAGAGGTCGCGGATAGCACAGATACGCAGTATTTT.

This chain joins TRBV27 and TRBJ2-3; tentative D call: TRBD1 (6 bases). CDR1 and CDR2 from the germline V gene are MNHEY and SMNVEV (reference sequence). The CDR3 contains 14 residues. V lost 7 bases and J lost 4, with 15 bases in between. DNA of the CDR3: TGTGCCAGCATGTACAGGGTTCATGCAGATACGCAGTATTTT. Translating gives CASMYRVHADTQYF.

V is TRBV2 and J is TRBJ2-1, with a weak D call TRBD2 (5 bases). Germline assignment: CDR1 SNHLY and CDR2 FYNNEI. V was pared by 7 bases and J by 2 bases, with 9 bases between. The CDR3 runs 13 residues. DNA of the CDR3: TGTGCCAGCACGCTAGCCACCTACAATGAGCAGTTCTTC. The encoded protein is CASTLATYNEQFF.

The gene calls are TRBV6-1 and TRBJ2-7; TRBD1 agrees at 7 bases. The germline V gene encodes CDR1 MNHNS and CDR2 SASEGT. Trimming took 1 base from V and 3 from J; bases not matched to a gene: 9. This CDR3 region has 16 residues. The CDR3 region is CASSEVGMYRGYEQYF. The CDR3 nucleotides are TGTGCCAGCAGTGAAGTTGGGATGTACAGGGGCTACGAGCAGTACTTC.

The V and J genes are TRBV7-6 and TRBJ2-3; no clear D. Germline V gives CDR1 SGHVS, CDR2 FNYEAQ. The CDR3 length is 14 residues. Trimming cost V 0 bases and J 2 bases, with 6 bases left between them. The CDR3 protein is CASSLAPDTDTQYF. CDR3 in DNA: TGTGCCAGCAGCTTAGCCCCCGACACAGATACGCAGTATTTT.

This clone was detected only a few times. The chain recombines TRBV7-6 with TRBJ2-2, with TRBD1 as a possible D gene (5 bases). V lost 1 base and J 6 bases, leaving 15 bases between the germline ends. Germline V gene lookup returns CDR1 SGHVS and CDR2 FNYEAQ. The CDR3 covers 16 residues. CDR3 in DNA: TGTGCCAGCAGCTTAGAAGCCAAAGGGGTCTCCGGGGAGCTGTTTTTT. Protein: CASSLEAKGVSGELFF.

The CDR3 is CASSSRTSGLYEQYF. The CDR3 bases are TGTGCCAGCAGCTCTCGGACTAGCGGACTCTACGAGCAGTACTTC. The V gene is TRBV7-9, the J gene TRBJ2-7, with 10 positions matching TRBD2. Germline loops: CDR1 SEHNR, CDR2 FQNEAQ (reference sequence). Trimming removed 4 bases from V and 3 bases from J; junction bases left unmatched: 6. The CDR3 runs 15 residues.

The V call is TRBV5-1, the J call TRBJ1-2; D call uncertain. Trimming removed 9 bases at V and 6 bases at J, with 12 bases between. CDR1 is SGHRS, CDR2 YFSETQ, per germline. The CDR3 extends over 11 amino acids. CDR3 residues: CATVNENGYTF. The CDR3 region has the DNA TGCGCCACCGTTAATGAGAATGGCTACACCTTC.

A single count supports this clone. The chain links TRBV29-1 to TRBJ2-7; D is perhaps TRBD2 (5 bases). Germline values: CDR1 SQVTM, CDR2 ANQGSEA. The CDR3 runs 12 residues. V lost 8 bases and J lost 1, with 12 bases in between. CDR3 DNA: TGCAGCACTCGGGGTGGGTCCTACGAGCAGTACTTC. Its protein product is CSTRGGSYEQYF.

The chain carries TRBV5-4 and TRBJ2-7; TRBD2 agrees at 7 bases. CDR1 and CDR2 (germline): SGHNT, YYREEE (reference sequence). This CDR3 contains 15 residues. Unmatched junction bases numbered 10, after V lost 4 bases and J lost 3 bases. In DNA form, the CDR3 reads TGTGCCAGCAGCCTGGCCGGGGAGGGAAACTACGAGCAGTACTTC. Amino acid sequence: CASSLAGEGNYEQYF.

The genes are TRBV27 and TRBJ2-3; 13 bases line up with TRBD2. V dropped 8 bases and J dropped 5; count of bases not matched to a gene: 13. The CDR3 contains 17 residues. CDR1 and CDR2 (germline): MNHEY, SMNVEV (reference sequence). This chain's CDR3 is CASGATRTSGRLDTQYF. The CDR3, as DNA: TGTGCCAGCGGCGCAACGCGGACTAGCGGGAGATTAGATACGCAGTATTTT.

The rearrangement links TRBV29-1 to TRBJ2-3, with D perhaps being TRBD1 or TRBD2 (5 bases each). The V and J ends lost 3 bases and 4 bases respectively, with 11 bases between them. This CDR3 is built from 13 residues. Germline assignment: CDR1 SQVTM and CDR2 ANQGSEA. CDR3 DNA: TGCAGCGTTGAGGCAGGGAGAGCAGATACGCAGTATTTT. Amino acid sequence: CSVEAGRADTQYF.

This chain connects TRBV7-9 to TRBJ2-7; perhaps TRBD2 as D (5 bases). Germline assignment: CDR1 SEHNR and CDR2 FQNEAQ (reference sequence). This CDR3 is 14 amino acids long. V was cut by 1 base and J by 1 base, with 8 bases left in between. The DNA for the CDR3 is TGTGCCAGCAGCTTAGGAGGGCCATCCTACGAGCAGTACTTC. Encoded protein: CASSLGGPSYEQYF.